These 15 T cell receptor beta chains share one sample of origin, sequenced in a study of blood T cell repertoires in COVID-19. This table comes from immunoSEQ multiplex PCR, and its TCRdb copy is limited to in-frame clones, with some not included. The table records over 350,000 clones, roughly 85% of them present only once. Sequenced material: PBMCs or T cells enriched from blood (not recorded which). These receptors were taken from a woman aged 18-29 years with acute COVID-19.

The chain recombines TRBV7-9 with TRBJ1-5; the D gene is possibly TRBD1 (6 bases). Germline loops: CDR1 SEHNR, CDR2 FQNEAQ (reference sequence). Trimming removed 6 bases from V and 3 bases from J, with 12 bases in between. There are 14 residues in the CDR3. CDR3 nucleotide sequence: TGTGCCAGCAGGGGGGACACCGACAATCAGCCCCAGCATTTT. It translates to CASRGDTDNQPQHF.

This chain joins TRBV19 and TRBJ1-5; tentatively, D is TRBD1 (5 bases). The CDR3 consists of 14 residues. Germline V gene lookup returns CDR1 LNHDA and CDR2 SQIVND (reference sequence). V was clipped by 2 bases and J by 1 base, with 6 bases between them. The CDR3 DNA reads as TGTGCCAGTAGTATATGGGGCAGCAATCAGCCCCAGCATTTT. Amino acids: CASSIWGSNQPQHF. The whole variable domain, filled in from reference TRBV19 and TRBJ1-5, reads DGGITQSPKYLFRKEGQNVTLSCEQNLNHDAMYWYRQDPGQGLRLIYYSQIVNDFQKGDIAEGYSVSREKKESFPLTVTSAQKNPTAFYLCASSIWGSNQPQHFGDGTRLSIL.

The J gene is TRBJ1-5, the V gene TRBV2; D is ambiguous. Germline V CDR1 and CDR2: SNHLY, FYNNEI. There are 14 residues in the CDR3. V dropped 6 bases and J dropped 3 bases, with 12 bases sitting between them. The CDR3 is CASSRRMFNQPQHF. The DNA for the CDR3 is TGTGCCAGCAGCCGCAGGATGTTCAATCAGCCCCAGCATTTT. Drawing the rest from reference TRBV2 and TRBJ1-5, the complete variable domain is EPEVTQTPSHQVTQMGQEVILRCVPISNHLYFYWYRQILGQKVEFLVSFYNNEISEKSEIFDDQFSVERPDGSNFTLKIRSTKLEDSAMYFCASSRRMFNQPQHFGDGTRLSIL.

The chain joins TRBV18 to TRBJ1-1; 7 positions match TRBD1. V shed 2 bases, J shed 4 bases, and the junction held 10 bases outside the gene matches. Per the germline V gene, CDR1 is KGHSH and CDR2 is LQKENI. The CDR3 has 16 residues. The CDR3 is CASSPGKGAIVTEAFF. In DNA, the CDR3 is TGTGCCAGCTCACCAGGGAAGGGGGCCATAGTCACTGAAGCTTTCTTT.

The gene calls are TRBV2 and TRBJ2-1, with 9 bases matching TRBD1. In germline, CDR1 is SNHLY, CDR2 FYNNEI. Unmatched junction bases numbered 6, after V lost 6 bases and J lost 0 bases. CDR3 size: 16 residues. In nucleotides, the CDR3 is TGTGCCAGCAGACACCCGGGACAGGGCTCCTACAATGAGCAGTTCTTC. This translates into CASRHPGQGSYNEQFF.

The rearrangement links TRBV27 to TRBJ2-5; 9 bases map to TRBD2. From germline, CDR1 is MNHEY and CDR2 SMNVEV (reference sequence). V gave up 3 bases and J gave up 2 bases; unmatched junction bases: 7. This CDR3 is built from 16 residues. CDR3 sequence: CASSFSAGGTQETQYF. The CDR3, as DNA: TGTGCCAGCAGTTTCTCAGCGGGGGGAACTCAAGAGACCCAGTACTTC.

J is TRBJ2-1 and V is TRBV19; TRBD2 aligns across 7 bases. The germline gives CDR1 LNHDA, CDR2 SQIVND (reference sequence). CDR3 length: 17 residues. V lost 4 bases to trimming and J lost 8 bases; unmatched junction nucleotides: 17. In nucleotides, the CDR3 is TGTGCCAGTAGTAGGCCCTCGACGGGGAGGGATTACCATGAGCAGTTCTTC. Its translation is CASSRPSTGRDYHEQFF.

The V call is TRBV6-4, the J call TRBJ1-6; 10 bases match TRBD1. With 3 bases clipped from V and 7 bases from J, the junction kept 3 bases outside the gene matches. CDR1 is MRHNA and CDR2 is SNTAGT in the germline V gene. This CDR3 is 15 amino acids long. The CDR3 sequence is CASSEQTGGNSPLHF. The CDR3 DNA sequence: TGTGCCAGCAGTGAACAGACAGGGGGCAATTCACCCCTCCACTTT.

On this clone: The same CDR3 also results from other DNA sequences found in this sample. V gene TRBV5-1 combines with J gene TRBJ2-3; the match to TRBD2 covers 9 bases. J lost 0 bases, V lost 2 bases, and 4 bases had no gene match. Germline-derived CDR1 and CDR2 are SGHRS and YFSETQ. CDR3 length: 16 residues. Written as DNA, the CDR3 is TGCGCCAGCAGCTTAGGTCTAGCGGGGAGCACAGATACGCAGTATTTT. Its protein is CASSLGLAGSTDTQYF.

The rearrangement uses TRBV7-9 and TRBJ1-6, with a tentative D call TRBD1 (5 bases). CDR1 and CDR2 (germline): SEHNR, FQNEAQ (reference sequence). The V and J ends lost 5 bases and 9 bases respectively, with 8 bases between them. This CDR3 comprises 12 residues. CDR3 protein: CASSKDSSPLHF. In DNA, the CDR3 is TGTGCCAGCAGCAAAGACAGTTCACCCCTCCACTTT.

This chain uses TRBV11-2 with TRBJ2-1; weak D call: TRBD2 (6 bases). There are 15 residues in the CDR3. The germline V and J ends were trimmed by 1 base and 6 bases, with 13 bases remaining between them. Per the germline V gene, CDR1 is SGHAT and CDR2 is FQNNGV. The CDR3 nucleotides read TGTGCCAGCAGCTTAGGGACTAAGTTAGGCAATGAGCAGTTCTTC. This gives the protein CASSLGTKLGNEQFF.

The gene calls are TRBV7-9 and TRBJ2-1, with D perhaps matching TRBD2 (5 bases). The length of the CDR3 is 13 residues. Germline lookup yields CDR1 SEHNR and CDR2 FQNEAQ (reference sequence). V was cut by 4 bases and J by 3 bases, with 7 bases left in between. The CDR3 spells CASSSSLYNEQFF. CDR3 nucleotide sequence: TGTGCCAGCAGCTCTAGCCTCTACAATGAGCAGTTCTTC.

This clone appeared a single time. The J gene is TRBJ2-3, the V gene TRBV11-2; 9 bases are shared with TRBD1. The CDR3 is made up of 15 amino acids. The ends lost 5 bases at V and 4 bases at J; junction bases unmatched: 7. Germline CDR1 is SGHAT and CDR2 is FQNNGV. CDR3 DNA sequence: TGTGCCAGCAGCAGTAGGGACAGGGTCGCAGATACGCAGTATTTT. Its translation: CASSSRDRVADTQYF.

The rearrangement links TRBV5-1 to TRBJ2-1; 7 bases line up with TRBD1. The J segment lost 0 bases and the V segment lost 4 bases, leaving 10 bases of the junction unmatched. From germline, CDR1 is SGHRS and CDR2 YFSETQ. The CDR3 runs to 17 residues. The CDR3 reads CASSMRQGRGSYNEQFF. CDR3 DNA: TGCGCCAGCAGCATGCGACAGGGTAGAGGCTCCTACAATGAGCAGTTCTTC.

Comments on this clone: The sample carries other DNA sequences with the same CDR3. The genes are TRBV7-2 and TRBJ2-3; 8 bases map to TRBD2. CDR3 size: 14 residues. Germline V CDR1 and CDR2: SGHTA, FQGNSA. After removal of 5 bases from V and 4 bases from J, the junction contained 5 bases not matched to a gene. CDR3 amino acids: CASSPGLASDTQYF. CDR3 nucleotides: TGTGCCAGCAGCCCCGGACTAGCCTCAGATACGCAGTATTTT.